These 14 T cell receptor beta chains came from one sample sequenced in a study of beta chain features in type 1 diabetes. What was sequenced were expressed TCRB transcripts, since all of the isolated RNA had been reverse transcribed. Here immunoSEQ multiplex PCR was the method, and the copy in TCRdb shows in-frame clones only, minus some. The sample carries some 150,000 clones, over 8.5% recorded once. Sequences were obtained from central memory CD4+ T cells from blood. The source of these receptors is a man between 18 and 35 years old in good health.

This clone was picked up a small number of times. Other nucleotide sequences in the sample specify the same CDR3. This chain links TRBV28 with TRBJ2-3; a possible D gene is TRBD1 (6 bases). The CDR3 runs to 13 residues. Trimming took 2 bases from V and 4 from J, leaving 7 bases between them. CDR1 is MDHEN and CDR2 is SYDVKM in the germline V gene. CDR3 bases: TGTGCCAGCAGTTTACAGGGGCCAGATACGCAGTATTTT. Amino acid sequence: CASSLQGPDTQYF.

The table lists this clone with a few counts. This sequence joins TRBV10-3 and TRBJ2-7, with D possibly being TRBD1 or TRBD2 (5 bases each). CDR1 is ENHRY, CDR2 SYGVKD, per germline. V dropped 6 bases and J dropped 8 bases, with 17 bases sitting between them. CDR3 length equals 13 residues. The CDR3 DNA follows: TGTGCCATCAGCCGGGACGGAGGTCGACAGCAGTACTTC. Residues: CAISRDGGRQQYF.

V is TRBV4-1 and J is TRBJ2-1; 10 bases map to TRBD2. The CDR3 sequence is 19 residues long. In germline, CDR1 is MGHRA, CDR2 YSYEKL. V dropped 0 bases and J dropped 2; count of bases not matched to a gene: 10. The CDR3 region is CASSQDIGSGGSPYNEQFF. CDR3 coding DNA: TGCGCCAGCAGCCAAGATATCGGTAGCGGGGGGTCGCCCTACAATGAGCAGTTCTTC.

Only a few counts were recorded for this clone. J is TRBJ2-7 and V is TRBV7-9; the D is unclear. The germline V and J ends were trimmed by 5 bases and 5 bases, with 7 bases remaining between them. This CDR3 spans 11 amino acids. The germline gives CDR1 SEHNR, CDR2 FQNEAQ (reference sequence). CDR3 sequence: CASSARDEQYF. CDR3 DNA sequence: TGTGCCAGCAGCGCACGCGACGAGCAGTACTTC.

This chain uses TRBV13 with TRBJ2-7; 7 positions match TRBD2. The V segment lost 11 bases and the J segment 1 base; nucleotides outside the gene matches: 14. The CDR3 runs 15 residues. CDR1 PRHDT and CDR2 FYEKMQ come from the germline V gene (reference sequence). CDR3 residues: CAPGVGRLGSYEQYF. CDR3 sequence (DNA): TGTGCCCCAGGAGTCGGGAGGCTGGGGTCCTACGAGCAGTACTTC.

The J gene is TRBJ1-2, the V gene TRBV7-2; D may be TRBD1 (5 bases). The V gene lost 1 base and the J gene lost 3 bases, with 9 bases spanning the gap. The CDR3 covers 14 residues. CDR1 SGHTA and CDR2 FQGNSA come from the germline V gene. CDR3 residues: CASSLDRGDYGYTF. In DNA form, the CDR3 reads TGTGCCAGCAGCTTAGATAGGGGAGACTATGGCTACACCTTC.

This clone was counted a few times. The chain recombines TRBV7-2 with TRBJ2-1; the D gene could be TRBD1 or TRBD2 (7 bases each). The CDR3 runs to 15 residues. CDR1 is SGHTA and CDR2 is FQGNSA in the germline V gene. Trimming removed 1 base from V and 6 bases from J, with 13 bases in between. DNA for the CDR3: TGTGCCAGCAGCTTAGACAGGGGAGGGTCCAATGAGCAGTTCTTC. This translates into CASSLDRGGSNEQFF.

This clone occurred a few times. The rearrangement links TRBV6-1 to TRBJ2-5; TRBD1 matches 8 bases. The junction had 13 bases not matched to a gene; V was cut back by 4 bases and J by 9 bases. The CDR3 is 15 residues long. Germline loops: CDR1 MNHNS, CDR2 SASEGT. CDR3 sequence: CASSGDGQGGLAQYF. CDR3 DNA: TGTGCCAGCAGTGGGGATGGACAGGGAGGTTTGGCCCAGTACTTC.

The sample holds many counts of this clone. The rearrangement links TRBV21-1 to TRBJ2-1; the DNA was not compared with TRBD2, the D call given in the table. TRBV21-1 is a pseudogene locus. This CDR3 contains 14 residues. The CDR3 sequence is CATPGGISYNEQFF. In DNA form, the CDR3 reads TGTGCCACCCCTGGAGGGATCTCCTACAATGAGCAGTTCTTC.

This clone was found a few times. This sequence joins TRBV28 and TRBJ2-2; either TRBD1 or TRBD2 may supply D (5 bases each). The CDR3 consists of 12 residues. Germline-derived CDR1 and CDR2 are MDHEN and SYDVKM. Trimming left V 6 bases short and J 6 bases short, with 8 bases between. This chain's CDR3 is CASSLGAGELFF. The CDR3 DNA sequence: TGTGCCAGCAGCCTGGGGGCCGGGGAGCTGTTTTTT. The full variable domain, with the rest looked up from reference TRBV28 and TRBJ2-2, is DVKVTQSSRYLVKRTGEKVFLECVQDMDHENMFWYRQDPGLGLRLIYFSYDVKMKEKGDIPEGYSVSREKKERFSLILESASTNQTSMYLCASSLGAGELFFGEGSRLTVL.

J is TRBJ1-3 and V is TRBV6-5, with TRBD1 matching 8 bases. In germline, CDR1 is MNHEY, CDR2 SVGAGI. This CDR3 is built from 16 residues. Losses at the gene ends were 4 bases for V and 0 bases for J; bases not matched to a gene: 5. CDR3 in amino acids: CASSFDRGYSGNTIYF. CDR3 sequence (DNA): TGTGCCAGCAGTTTCGACAGGGGCTACTCTGGAAACACCATATATTTT.

This clone appeared a few times. The V gene is TRBV19, the J gene TRBJ2-7; 7 bases agree with TRBD2. This CDR3 has 14 amino acids. V shed 1 base and J 3 bases; nucleotides not matched to a gene: 3. From germline, CDR1 is LNHDA and CDR2 SQIVND (reference sequence). CDR3 in DNA: TGTGCCAGTAGTATAGCTGGACTAGGCTACGAGCAGTACTTC. Protein: CASSIAGLGYEQYF. Full variable domain (outside the CDR3, taken from reference TRBV19 and TRBJ2-7): DGGITQSPKYLFRKEGQNVTLSCEQNLNHDAMYWYRQDPGQGLRLIYYSQIVNDFQKGDIAEGYSVSREKKESFPLTVTSAQKNPTAFYLCASSIAGLGYEQYFGPGTRLTVT.

This clone was counted a few times. The chain uses TRBV7-2 and TRBJ2-3; the D gene is possibly TRBD1 (6 bases). Germline lookup yields CDR1 SGHTA and CDR2 FQGNSA. The CDR3 contains 14 residues. The V gene lost 6 bases and the J gene lost 0 bases, with 10 bases spanning the gap. This chain's CDR3 is CASRVTGSTDTQYF. The DNA for the CDR3 is TGTGCCAGCAGGGTCACAGGGAGCACAGATACGCAGTATTTT.

The chain is built from TRBV29-1 and TRBJ2-7; the match to TRBD1 covers 10 bases. Trimming removed 5 bases from V and 3 bases from J; junction bases left unmatched: 4. The CDR3 totals 13 residues. CDR1 is SQVTM, CDR2 ANQGSEA, per germline. CDR3 DNA: TGCAGCGTTCTCCGGGACAGGGGCTACGAGCAGTACTTC. Residues: CSVLRDRGYEQYF.